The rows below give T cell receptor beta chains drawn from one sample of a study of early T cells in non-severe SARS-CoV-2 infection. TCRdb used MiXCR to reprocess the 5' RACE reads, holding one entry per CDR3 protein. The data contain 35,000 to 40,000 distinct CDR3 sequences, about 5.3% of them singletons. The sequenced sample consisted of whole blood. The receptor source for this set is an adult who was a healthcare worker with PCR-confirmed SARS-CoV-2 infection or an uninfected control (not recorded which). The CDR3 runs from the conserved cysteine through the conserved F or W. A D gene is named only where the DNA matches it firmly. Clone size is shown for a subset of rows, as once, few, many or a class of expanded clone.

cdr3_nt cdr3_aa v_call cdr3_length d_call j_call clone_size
TGTGCCAGCAGTGACACCTACGAGCAGTACTTC CASSDTYEQYF TRBV28 11 NA TRBJ2-7 few
TGTGCCAGCAGTCCTAACACGGGGACAGGGGGCCAACAGCCCCAGCATTTT CASSPNTGTGGQQPQHF TRBV12-3/TRBV12-4 17 TRBD1 TRBJ1-5 NA
TGTGCCAGCAGCCAAGCAGCGGGAGGGGGCACCGGGGAGCTGTTTTTT CASSQAAGGGTGELFF TRBV4-2 16 TRBD2 TRBJ2-2 few
TGCAGTGTAGGGGGAGCCTCCACCTATGGCTACACCTTC CSVGGASTYGYTF TRBV20-1 13 NA TRBJ1-2 many
TGTGCCAGCAGCCAAGATCGCGCGGGGGTGGGGGATACGCAGTATTTT CASSQDRAGVGDTQYF TRBV4-2 16 TRBD2 TRBJ2-3 many
TGCGCCAGCAGCTTGGCCCAGGGAGAGGGTGAAAAACTGTTTTTT CASSLAQGEGEKLFF TRBV5-1 15 NA TRBJ1-4 many
TGTGCCAGCAGTTCGGAACTAGCGGCTTTGGTAAATGAGCAGTTCTTC CASSSELAALVNEQFF TRBV28 16 TRBD2 TRBJ2-1 NA
TGTGCCAGCAGCCCAGTTTGGCAACAAGAGACCCAGTACTTC CASSPVWQQETQYF TRBV11-2 14 NA TRBJ2-5 many
TGTGCCAGCAGTTCCCCAAACTCCAAGAACACCGGGGAGCTGTTTTTT CASSSPNSKNTGELFF TRBV28 16 NA TRBJ2-2 many
TGTGCCAGCTCACCACCGAACGGACAGGATTCCTACGAGCAGTACTTC CASSPPNGQDSYEQYF TRBV18 16 TRBD1 TRBJ2-7 many